A selection of T cell receptor beta chains follows, all from one sample in a study of blood T cell repertoires in COVID-19. TCRdb keeps only in-frame clones here, not all; method: immunoSEQ multiplex PCR. Found here are roughly 290,000 clones, 80% to 90% of them singletons; the top ten hold more than 3.5%. Sequencing was done on a sample of PBMCs or T cells enriched from blood (not recorded which). The receptors shown here come from a woman aged 25 to 39 who had recovered from COVID-19. Both conserved end residues are trimmed from each CDR3. Each record gives: J gene, V gene, clone size, CDR3 protein. The listing skips clone size in some rows; elsewhere it reads once, few, many or a size class.

J: TRBJ2-1
V: TRBV5-4
size: .
CDR3: ASKTGYANEQF

J: TRBJ1-4
V: TRBV18
size: once
CDR3: ASSAGQVNEKLF

J: TRBJ1-2
V: TRBV7-9
size: .
CDR3: ASSLGGGRTEGYT

J: TRBJ2-7
V: TRBV29-1
size: .
CDR3: SVESSGGHYEQY

J: TRBJ1-2
V: TRBV5-5
size: once
CDR3: ASSLKGVNYDGYT

J: TRBJ2-1
V: TRBV24-1
size: .
CDR3: ATSDRATYNEQF

J: TRBJ2-3
V: TRBV9
size: .
CDR3: ASSDPGSARTDTQY

J: TRBJ2-5
V: TRBV28
size: .
CDR3: ASSSRREEETQY

J: TRBJ1-1
V: TRBV29-1
size: few
CDR3: SVATGWTEAF

J: TRBJ1-4
V: TRBV19
size: .
CDR3: ASTGGVGTNEKLF

J: TRBJ1-4
V: TRBV28
size: .
CDR3: ASSFVLEKLF

J: TRBJ1-5
V: TRBV10-1
size: once
CDR3: ASNGQGPIKPQH

J: TRBJ1-1
V: TRBV10-3
size: few
CDR3: AISDEKMNTEAF

J: TRBJ2-1
V: TRBV2
size: .
CDR3: ASSPPGTGLHEQF

J: TRBJ2-1
V: TRBV5-1
size: .
CDR3: ASSLAGIAGGYEQF

J: TRBJ2-7
V: TRBV18
size: .
CDR3: ASSPQQGWTYEQY

J: TRBJ1-4
V: TRBV24-1
size: .
CDR3: ATSEADWEKLF

J: TRBJ1-1
V: TRBV7-9
size: .
CDR3: ASSRRQGENTEAF

J: TRBJ2-7
V: TRBV2
size: .
CDR3: ASSGDRENEQY

J: TRBJ2-2
V: TRBV25-1
size: few
CDR3: ASSIELGPGELF

J: TRBJ1-4
V: TRBV9
size: few
CDR3: ASSVGGRERVEKLF

J: TRBJ1-2
V: TRBV5-1
size: .
CDR3: ASSFNRVSNYGYT

J: TRBJ2-3
V: TRBV9
size: .
CDR3: ASSPRGRVTDTQY

J: TRBJ2-1
V: TRBV3-1/TRBV3-2
size: .
CDR3: ASSQSSRARGGQGQF

J: TRBJ1-1
V: TRBV4-1
size: once
CDR3: ASSQGQGGTEAF

J: TRBJ2-2
V: TRBV19
size: .
CDR3: ASSISGRTGELF

J: TRBJ1-2
V: TRBV7-6
size: .
CDR3: ASSLEEGRNGYT

J: TRBJ1-5
V: TRBV7-9
size: .
CDR3: ASSPGMGNQPQH

J: TRBJ2-7
V: TRBV27
size: .
CDR3: ASSLQTDSYEQY

J: TRBJ1-6
V: TRBV11-3
size: few
CDR3: ASSLSNRDNSPLH

J: TRBJ1-1
V: TRBV7-9
size: .
CDR3: ASSSSPITSPEAF

J: TRBJ2-3
V: TRBV5-1
size: .
CDR3: ASSRDPYTDTQY

J: TRBJ1-1
V: TRBV28
size: .
CDR3: ASSGQMNTEAF

J: TRBJ2-3
V: TRBV3-1/TRBV3-2
size: .
CDR3: ASSFSGYSTDTQY

J: TRBJ2-4
V: TRBV10-1
size: .
CDR3: ASSVVREGIQY

J: TRBJ1-4
V: TRBV5-5
size: .
CDR3: ASSLVPPRNEKLF

J: TRBJ1-1
V: TRBV6-5
size: .
CDR3: ASSYSGSMNTEAF

J: TRBJ2-1
V: TRBV5-4
size: .
CDR3: ASSNPLAGFNNEQF

J: TRBJ2-3
V: TRBV5-1
size: .
CDR3: ASSPPKQPDTQY